This TCR beta chain derives from a study of shared clonotypes between healthy human individuals. Profiling relied on immunoSEQ multiplex PCR, and the TCRdb table lists in-frame clones only, not all of them. The table lists 780,000 or so clones, over 55% of them singletons. As to this clone: Its target is not known.

Whole-study findings and limits: Shared across several donors were roughly 5% of the naive CD4 clonotypes.

CDR3 length: 15 residues. The ends were cut back, 4 bases at V and 0 bases at J, with 10 bases in the middle. Germline assignment: CDR1 MNHNS and CDR2 SASEGT. The sample comprised memory CD4+ T cells sorted from blood. Subset meaning: CD45RA-negative fraction. The clonotype comes from a woman aged 25 to 45 in good health. The gene calls are TRBV6-1 and TRBJ1-3; the D gene is possibly TRBD1 (5 bases). The CDR3 nucleotides are TGTGCCAGCAGTGGTCGGGGGAGCTCTGGAAACACCATATATTTT. As protein: CASSGRGSSGNTIYF.